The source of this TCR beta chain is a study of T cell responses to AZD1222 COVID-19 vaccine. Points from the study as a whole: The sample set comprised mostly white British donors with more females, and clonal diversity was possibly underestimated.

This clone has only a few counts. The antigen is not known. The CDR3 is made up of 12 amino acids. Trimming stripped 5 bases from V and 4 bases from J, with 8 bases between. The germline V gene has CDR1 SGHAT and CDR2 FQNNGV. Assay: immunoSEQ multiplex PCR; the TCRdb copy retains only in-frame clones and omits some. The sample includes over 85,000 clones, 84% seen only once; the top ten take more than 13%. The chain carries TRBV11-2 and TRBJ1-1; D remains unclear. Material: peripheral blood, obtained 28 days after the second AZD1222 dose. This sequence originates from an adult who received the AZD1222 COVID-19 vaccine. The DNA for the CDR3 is TGTGCCAGCAGCCCGCGTGGCACTGAAGCTTTCTTT. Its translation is CASSPRGTEAFF.